The text below deals with one T cell receptor (beta chain). Its antigen is still unknown. These data belong to a study of T cells in Graves' hyperthyroidism and ophthalmopathy. From RNA transcripts, TCR beta CDR3 regions were amplified. TCR CDR3 regions were first amplified by RT-PCR with HTBI primers. In TCRdb, the multiplex PCR reads were re-called with MiXCR into one record per CDR3 protein. Found here are roughly 45,000 distinct CDR3 sequences, around half of them singletons; the top ten hold roughly 32%. An absence of ophthalmopathy progression within 18 months meant stable Graves' hyperthyroidism. The study enrolled patients aged 18 to 65 with newly diagnosed hyperthyroidism of under 2 months' duration. The CDR3 loop spans 14 amino acids. Trimming took 6 bases from V and 5 from J, leaving 16 bases between them. Points from the study as a whole: Blood samples included most of the expanded thyroid clonotypes exceeding 0.001. For ophthalmopathy, model prediction preceded onset by a median around 7 months.

The V and J genes are TRBV12-3 or TRBV12-4 and TRBJ2-5; the D is unclear. Sequences were obtained from peripheral blood or thyroid tissue (not recorded which). This TCR derives from a woman aged 50 to 60 with Graves' hyperthyroidism. CDR3 sequence reads: CASSPIDARETQYF. The CDR3 nucleotides are TGTGCCAGCAGCCCGATTGATGCGCGCGAGACCCAGTACTTC.